The entry below gives a single TCR beta chain sequence along with its context. This sample stems from a study of blood T cell repertoires in COVID-19. This CDR3 is built from 15 residues. V lost 1 base to trimming and J lost 1 base; unmatched junction nucleotides: 2. Germline loops: CDR1 SEHNR, CDR2 FQNEAQ (reference sequence). The protocol was immunoSEQ multiplex PCR, while the TCRdb copy is restricted to in-frame clones and leaves out a portion. The sample lists about 270,000 clones, 86% occurring once. Sequenced: peripheral blood. This receptor was identified in a man in his forties or fifties with active or convalescent COVID-19. This chain connects TRBV7-9 to TRBJ1-2; TRBD1 matches 8 bases. The CDR3 protein is CASSLGTGLNYGYTF. The CDR3 coding sequence is TGTGCCAGCAGCTTAGGGACAGGGCTTAACTATGGCTACACCTTC.